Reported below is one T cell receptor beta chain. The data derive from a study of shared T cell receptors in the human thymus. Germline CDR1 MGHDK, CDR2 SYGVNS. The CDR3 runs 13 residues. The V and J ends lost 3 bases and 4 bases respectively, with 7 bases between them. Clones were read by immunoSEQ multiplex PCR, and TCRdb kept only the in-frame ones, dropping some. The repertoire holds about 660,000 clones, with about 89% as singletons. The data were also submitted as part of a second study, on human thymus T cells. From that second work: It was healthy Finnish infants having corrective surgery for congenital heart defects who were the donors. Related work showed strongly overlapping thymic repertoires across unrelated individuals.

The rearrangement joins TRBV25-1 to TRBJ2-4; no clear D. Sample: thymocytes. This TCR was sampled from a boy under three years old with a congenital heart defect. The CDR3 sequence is CASSDTAKNIQYF. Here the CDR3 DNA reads TGTGCCAGCAGTGACACAGCAAAAAACATTCAGTACTTC.